This TCR beta chain was obtained from a study of shared clonotypes between healthy human individuals. About the study: Three plates were used per donor for CD4 naive, three for CD4 memory, two for CD8 naive and one for CD8 memory.

Positive CCR7 selection of CD45RO-negative cells yielded the naive CD8 cells, and terminally differentiated effector memory CD45RA+ cells were excluded. This CDR3 is 13 amino acids long. Germline-derived CDR1 and CDR2 are MRHNA and SNTAGT. V gave up 3 bases and J gave up 7 bases, with 12 bases separating them. Produced via immunoSEQ multiplex PCR; TCRdb's table is partial and in-frame only. The repertoire holds about 2.2 million clones, with 93% as singletons. The sample comprised naive CD8+ T cells from PBMCs. This chain links TRBV6-4 with TRBJ1-2; TRBD1 might be the D (6 bases). The sequence derives from a man aged 18 to 30 in good health. Some clones in this sample may be carry-over from other donors' samples. In DNA form, the CDR3 reads TGTGCCAGCAGTGAAGGGGGGAGTTCTGGCTACACCTTC. This translates into CASSEGGSSGYTF.